The T cell receptor beta chain under discussion was sequenced for a study of cytotoxic CD8 clonotypes in ibrutinib-treated CLL. Germline V lookup: CDR1 MDHEN, CDR2 SYDVKM. The CDR3 extends over 16 amino acids. V gave up 5 bases and J gave up 6 bases, with 23 bases separating them. TCRdb's table, derived via immunoSEQ multiplex PCR, lists solely in-frame clones and lacks some. The sample has 130,000 or so clones; 75% to 90% are singletons. Details on this clone: Its antigen is still unknown.

Study results and limitations: Age-matched healthy donor levels were exceeded by baseline clonality, which tracked circulating CD8+ T-cell counts. Public clonotypes were uncommon and contracted or stayed stable on treatment. Sampling schedules were unmatched across sustained-remission and progressing patients. A rise in clonality was seen at ibrutinib response, and a fall back toward baseline was seen at progression.

The specimen comprised PBMCs, sampled after 24 months of ibrutinib treatment. The source is a human donor with chronic lymphocytic leukemia. V gene TRBV28 combines with J gene TRBJ2-7, with D perhaps TRBD1 or TRBD2 (5 bases each). CDR3 in DNA: TGTGCCAGCAGTCCGACACTGGGACGGGAAACGTCCGAGCAGTACTTC. Residues: CASSPTLGRETSEQYF.